This T cell receptor (beta chain) was identified during a study of blood T cells in healthy people across ages. Regarding this clonotype: What it binds is not known.

The CDR3 length is 13 residues. The V gene lost 2 bases and the J gene lost 8 bases, with 12 bases spanning the gap. Germline values: CDR1 MNHEY, CDR2 SVGAGI. A second PCR, run for about 6 to 11 cycles, used a sample-barcoded 5' primer plus a J-beta primer mix. MiXCR, applied by TCRdb to the 5' RACE reads, yields one record per CDR3 protein. The top ten hold 9.4% of the sample, which has fewer than 800,000 distinct CDR3 sequences, roughly 25% seen once. Broader study findings: Shifts in expanded clonotypes may have been confounded by donor CMV status, which was unknown.

The same data also went into a second study, on T cells of mothers and their children. That study adds: Samples came from a few healthy Caucasian mothers and their six children.

The receptor comes from a boy aged 5-17 years in good health. This chain uses TRBV6-5 with TRBJ1-2; D unresolved. The specimen sequenced was blood. CDR3 in DNA: TGTGCCAGCAGTTACGTGGGTCTGGGAGGCTACACCTTC. It yields the protein CASSYVGLGGYTF.